This is a list of T cell receptor beta chains from one sample in a study of regulatory T cells in long-lasting Graves disease. MiXCR, run by TCRdb on the multiplex PCR reads, gives a single entry per CDR3 protein. The table lists 540,000 or so distinct CDR3 sequences, about 13% of them singletons. These data were also filed under a second study, of T cells in Graves' hyperthyroidism and ophthalmopathy.

The sample here was peripheral blood mononuclear cells (PBMCs), taken at new diagnosis, from a patient treated with antithyroid drugs. The receptors shown here come from a man aged 30 to 39 with Graves disease. CDR3s include the opening cysteine and the closing phenylalanine or tryptophan. D genes are given only for firm matches. The size field is filled for only some rows; it gives once, few, many or a size class.

V	D	size	J	CDR3	DNA
TRBV12-3/TRBV12-4	.	many	TRBJ2-3	CASSLWAEIPDTQYF	TGTGCCAGCAGTTTATGGGCGGAAATACCAGATACGCAGTATTTT
TRBV28	.	many	TRBJ2-7	CASSPHPYEQYF	TGTGCCAGCAGTCCCCATCCCTACGAGCAGTACTTC
TRBV19	.	.	TRBJ1-1	CASSEQGGPEAFF	TGTGCCAGTAGTGAACAGGGTGGCCCTGAAGCTTTCTTT
TRBV28	.	many	TRBJ2-1	CASSSISYNEQFF	TGTGCCAGCAGCAGTATCTCCTACAATGAGCAGTTCTTC
TRBV18	TRBD2	.	TRBJ2-1	CASSPSIAGGPGEQFF	TGTGCCAGCTCACCATCTATAGCGGGAGGGCCGGGTGAGCAGTTCTTC
TRBV12-3/TRBV12-4	.	few	TRBJ2-7	CASSFSSWEQYF	TGTGCCAGCAGTTTTAGTTCTTGGGAGCAGTACTTC
TRBV28	.	many	TRBJ1-2	CASSLGASPGTNYGYTF	TGTGCCAGCAGTTTAGGTGCCAGTCCAGGGACTAACTATGGCTACACCTTC
TRBV7-9	TRBD2	few	TRBJ2-5	CASRAGGGQETQYF	TGTGCCAGCAGAGCTGGGGGGGGCCAAGAGACCCAGTACTTC
TRBV7-9	TRBD1	few	TRBJ2-6	CASSLIWDRKHSGANVLTF	TGTGCCAGCAGCTTAATTTGGGACAGGAAGCACTCTGGGGCCAACGTCCTGACTTTC
TRBV7-2	.	few	TRBJ2-1	CASRPGSPRNEQFF	TGTGCCAGCAGACCCGGATCCCCGAGGAATGAGCAGTTCTTC
TRBV12-3/TRBV12-4	TRBD1	many	TRBJ1-2	CASSLERGLGYTF	TGTGCCAGCAGTTTAGAAAGGGGGCTTGGCTACACCTTC
TRBV12-3/TRBV12-4	TRBD2	few	TRBJ2-3	CASSRRDYTDTQYF	TGTGCCAGCAGTCGCAGGGACTACACAGATACGCAGTATTTT
TRBV27	.	many	TRBJ2-7	CASSDLGKGKKEQYF	TGTGCCAGCAGTGACCTCGGGAAGGGGAAGAAAGAGCAGTACTTC
TRBV30	.	.	TRBJ1-3	CAWSPGLISGNTIYF	TGTGCCTGGAGCCCCGGACTCATCTCTGGAAACACCATATATTTT
TRBV24-1	.	many	TRBJ2-7	CATSEPGTSYEQYF	TGTGCCACCAGTGAGCCCGGGACCTCCTACGAGCAGTACTTC
TRBV5-1	.	many	TRBJ2-5	CASSLSARQETQYF	TGCGCCAGCAGCTTGAGTGCTCGTCAAGAGACCCAGTACTTC